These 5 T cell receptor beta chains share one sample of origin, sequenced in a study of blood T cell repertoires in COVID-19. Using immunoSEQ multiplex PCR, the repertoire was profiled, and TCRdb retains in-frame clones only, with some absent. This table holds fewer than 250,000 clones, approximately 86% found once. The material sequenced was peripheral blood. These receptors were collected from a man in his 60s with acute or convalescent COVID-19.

The CDR3 coding sequence is TGTGCCAGTAGTACCGATGGTTCGCGGGAGCAGTTCTTC. It translates to CASSTDGSREQFF. The rearrangement joins TRBV19 to TRBJ2-1; D gene unclear. The CDR3 is made up of 13 amino acids. The germline V gene has CDR1 LNHDA and CDR2 SQIVND (reference sequence). Trimming left V 4 bases short and J 10 bases short, with 14 bases between.

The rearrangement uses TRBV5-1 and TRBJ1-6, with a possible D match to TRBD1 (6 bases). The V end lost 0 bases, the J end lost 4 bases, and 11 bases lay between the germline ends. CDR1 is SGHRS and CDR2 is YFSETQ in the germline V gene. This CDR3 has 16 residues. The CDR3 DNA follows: TGCGCCAGCAGCTTGGGGGACATGACGTATAATTCACCCCTCCACTTT. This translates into CASSLGDMTYNSPLHF.

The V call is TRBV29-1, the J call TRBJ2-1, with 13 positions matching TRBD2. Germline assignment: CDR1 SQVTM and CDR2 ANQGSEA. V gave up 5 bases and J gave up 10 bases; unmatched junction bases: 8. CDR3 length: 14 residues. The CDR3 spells CSVPGTSGVWEQFF. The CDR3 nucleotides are TGCAGCGTTCCCGGGACTAGCGGGGTGTGGGAGCAGTTCTTC.

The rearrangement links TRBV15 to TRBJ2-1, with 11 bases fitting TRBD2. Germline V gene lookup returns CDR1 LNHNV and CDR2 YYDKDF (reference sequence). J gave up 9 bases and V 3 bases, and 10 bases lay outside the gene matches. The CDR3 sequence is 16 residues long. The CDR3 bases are TGTGCCACCAGCAGTGGATTAGCGGGGGGGCCGAGTGAGCAGTTCTTC. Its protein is CATSSGLAGGPSEQFF.

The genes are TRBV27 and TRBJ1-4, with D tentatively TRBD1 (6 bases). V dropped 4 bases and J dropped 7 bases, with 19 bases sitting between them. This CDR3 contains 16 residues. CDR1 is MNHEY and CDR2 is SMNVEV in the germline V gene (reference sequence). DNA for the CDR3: TGTGCCAGCAGTTCGATCACAGGGTTGGTCGGTGAAAAACTGTTTTTT. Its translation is CASSSITGLVGEKLFF.